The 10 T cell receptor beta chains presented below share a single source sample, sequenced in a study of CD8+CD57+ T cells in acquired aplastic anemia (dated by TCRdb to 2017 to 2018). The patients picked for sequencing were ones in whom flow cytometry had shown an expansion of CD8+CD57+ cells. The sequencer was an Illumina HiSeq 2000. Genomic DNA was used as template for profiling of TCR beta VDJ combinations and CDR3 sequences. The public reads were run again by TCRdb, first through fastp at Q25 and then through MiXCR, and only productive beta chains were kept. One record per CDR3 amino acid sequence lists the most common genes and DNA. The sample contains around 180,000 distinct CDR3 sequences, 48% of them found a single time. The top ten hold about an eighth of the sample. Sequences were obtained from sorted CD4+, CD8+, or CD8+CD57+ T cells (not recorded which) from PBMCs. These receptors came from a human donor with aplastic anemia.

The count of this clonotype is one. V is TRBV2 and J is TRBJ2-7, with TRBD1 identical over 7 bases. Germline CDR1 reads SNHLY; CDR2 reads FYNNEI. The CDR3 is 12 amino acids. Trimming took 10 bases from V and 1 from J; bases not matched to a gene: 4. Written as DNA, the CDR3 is TGTGCCACCGACAGGGCATCCTACGAGCAGTACTTC. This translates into CATDRASYEQYF.

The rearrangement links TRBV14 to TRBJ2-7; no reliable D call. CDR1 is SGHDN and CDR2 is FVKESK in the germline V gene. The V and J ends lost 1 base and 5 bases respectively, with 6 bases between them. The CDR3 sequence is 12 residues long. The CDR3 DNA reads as TGTGCCAGCAGCCAAGGCGGCGACGAGCAGTACTTC. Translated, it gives CASSQGGDEQYF.

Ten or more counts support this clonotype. The CDR3: CASKEGQGASTGELFF. In DNA form, the CDR3 reads TGCGCCAGCAAGGAGGGACAGGGGGCAAGTACCGGGGAGCTGTTTTTT. The chain is built from TRBV5-1 and TRBJ2-2; 12 nucleotides agree with TRBD1. Germline V gene sequence: CDR1 SGHRS, CDR2 YFSETQ. The V segment lost 6 bases and the J segment 5 bases; nucleotides outside the gene matches: 8. The CDR3 spans 16 residues.

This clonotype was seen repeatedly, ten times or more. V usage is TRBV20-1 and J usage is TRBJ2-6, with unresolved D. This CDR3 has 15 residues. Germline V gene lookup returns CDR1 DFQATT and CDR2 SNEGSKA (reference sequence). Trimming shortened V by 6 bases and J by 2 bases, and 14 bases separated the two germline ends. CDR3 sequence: CSAYRAVAGANVLTF. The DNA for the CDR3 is TGCAGTGCGTATAGGGCAGTCGCTGGGGCCAACGTCCTGACTTTC.

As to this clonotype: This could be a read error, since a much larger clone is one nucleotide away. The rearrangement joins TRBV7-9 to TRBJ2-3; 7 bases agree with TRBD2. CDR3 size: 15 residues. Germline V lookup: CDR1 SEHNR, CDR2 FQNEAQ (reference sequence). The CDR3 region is CASSLGAGRADTRYF. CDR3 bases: TGTGCCAGCAGCCTAGGGGCAGGGAGGGCAGATACGCGGTATTTT.

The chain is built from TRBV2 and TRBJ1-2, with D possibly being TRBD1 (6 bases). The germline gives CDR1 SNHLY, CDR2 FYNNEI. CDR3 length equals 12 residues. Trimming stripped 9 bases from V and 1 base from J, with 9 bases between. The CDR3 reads CARDSVNYGYTF. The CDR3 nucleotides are TGTGCCAGGGACAGCGTTAACTATGGCTACACCTTC.

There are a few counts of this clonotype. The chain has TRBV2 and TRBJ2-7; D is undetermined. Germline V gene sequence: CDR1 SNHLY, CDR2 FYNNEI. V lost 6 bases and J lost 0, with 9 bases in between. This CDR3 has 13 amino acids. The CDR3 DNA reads TGTGCCAGCAGGGCCATCGACTCCTACGAGCAGTACTTC. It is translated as CASRAIDSYEQYF.

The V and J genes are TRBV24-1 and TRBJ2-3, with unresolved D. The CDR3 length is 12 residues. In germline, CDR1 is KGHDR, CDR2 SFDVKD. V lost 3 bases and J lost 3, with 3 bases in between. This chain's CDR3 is CATSDQTDTQYF. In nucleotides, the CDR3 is TGTGCCACCAGTGATCAGACAGATACGCAGTATTTT.

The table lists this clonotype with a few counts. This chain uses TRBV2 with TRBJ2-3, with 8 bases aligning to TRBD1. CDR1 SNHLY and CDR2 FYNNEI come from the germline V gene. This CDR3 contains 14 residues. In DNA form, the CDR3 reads TGTGCTAGAGACACACGGACAGGGTCAGATACGCAGTATTTT. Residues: CARDTRTGSDTQYF.

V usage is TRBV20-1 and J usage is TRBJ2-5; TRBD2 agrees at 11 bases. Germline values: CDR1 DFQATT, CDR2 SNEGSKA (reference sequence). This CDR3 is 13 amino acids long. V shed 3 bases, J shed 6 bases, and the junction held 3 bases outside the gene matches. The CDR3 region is CSARTSGAKTQYF. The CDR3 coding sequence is TGCAGTGCTAGGACTAGCGGGGCCAAGACCCAGTACTTC.